A single T cell receptor (beta chain) is shown here with its context. V was shortened by 1 base and J by 1 base, with 10 bases between the two germline ends. CDR1 is MGHRA, CDR2 YSYEKL, per germline. This CDR3 contains 16 residues. Then a second PCR, running roughly 7 to 11 cycles, was carried out with a sample-barcoded 5' primer and a J-beta primer mix. Using its own MiXCR run on the 5' RACE reads, TCRdb lists one record per CDR3 protein. The table has over 1,200,000 distinct CDR3 sequences, almost 60% seen once. This record belongs to a study of blood T cells in healthy people across ages. This clonotype was sampled from a man aged 18 to 30 in good health. The sequenced sample was blood. The chain employs TRBV4-1 and TRBJ2-2; TRBD2 might be the D (5 bases). The CDR3 nucleotides are TGCGCCAGCAGCCAAGGGCCCGGGAAGAACACCGGGGAGCTGTTTTTT. This sequence encodes CASSQGPGKNTGELFF.